This T cell receptor beta chain was identified in a study of blood T cell repertoires in COVID-19. Study at large: Nucleic acid was either cDNA or gDNA, and it came from T cells, B-cell-depleted T cells, or PBMCs.

This CDR3 is built from 13 residues. CDR1 and CDR2 from the germline V gene are KGHSH and LQKENI. Trimming took off 5 bases at V and 8 bases at J, with 15 bases between the two ends. Authors' analysis steps: Using reference gene primer amplification, nucleated cell counts were estimated. Sequencing used immunoSEQ multiplex PCR; TCRdb keeps in-frame clones, though not all of them. That table gives V, J and clone size, and the DNA gave D and trimming. The sample yields roughly 140,000 clones, roughly 71% seen once. The TCR sequence derives from a woman of 80 years or more with acute or convalescent COVID-19. This rearrangement joins TRBV18 to TRBJ1-2; D is perhaps TRBD1 (5 bases). The sample was peripheral blood. CDR3 sequence: CASSTIQGRGYTF. CDR3 DNA: TGTGCCAGCTCAACGATCCAGGGCCGCGGCTACACCTTC.